Below, 22 T cell receptor beta chains from the same sample are listed, as sequenced in a study of blood T cell repertoires in COVID-19. Clones were read by immunoSEQ multiplex PCR, and TCRdb kept only the in-frame ones, dropping some. The repertoire holds roughly 290,000 clones, with around 90% as singletons. What was sequenced was PBMCs or T cells enriched from blood (not recorded which). These receptors were taken from a woman between 40 and 50 years old who had recovered from COVID-19.

V usage is TRBV7-2 and J usage is TRBJ1-5; D is unclear. V lost 3 bases to trimming and J lost 6 bases, with 12 bases between them. The CDR3 extends over 14 amino acids. CDR1 is SGHTA, CDR2 FQGNSA, per germline. CDR3 amino acids: CASSLAGMGQPQHF. As DNA, the CDR3 is TGTGCCAGCAGCTTGGCGGGGATGGGTCAGCCCCAGCATTTT.

The chain uses TRBV7-2 and TRBJ2-7; 7 nucleotides line up with TRBD2. Germline V lookup: CDR1 SGHTA, CDR2 FQGNSA. The CDR3 is 14 amino acids. With 4 bases clipped from V and 7 bases from J, the junction kept 10 bases outside the gene matches. The CDR3 sequence: CASSSPSGNWEQYF. DNA of the CDR3: TGTGCCAGCAGCTCCCCCAGCGGGAATTGGGAGCAGTACTTC.

Of note for this clone: The sample has other DNA sequences that encode this CDR3 too. This chain connects TRBV7-9 to TRBJ2-1; 7 bases map to TRBD2. The junction had 3 bases not matched to a gene; V was cut back by 3 bases and J by 4 bases. This CDR3 contains 14 residues. Germline CDR1 SEHNR, CDR2 FQNEAQ (reference sequence). DNA for the CDR3: TGTGCCAGCAGCTTGGGCGGGGGATACAATGAGCAGTTCTTC. This codes for CASSLGGGYNEQFF.

This clone was detected only once. The CDR3 DNA follows: TGTGCCAGCAGCTTAGAAGCGGGAGGGCTGGAGGAGCAGTTCTTC. This sequence encodes CASSLEAGGLEEQFF. The chain uses TRBV7-2 and TRBJ2-1, with 10 bases matching TRBD2. This CDR3 contains 15 residues. The V and J ends lost 1 base and 10 bases, in that order; junction bases with no gene match: 7. Germline CDR1 is SGHTA and CDR2 is FQGNSA.

The chain has TRBV27 and TRBJ2-2; D call uncertain. The germline V gene has CDR1 MNHEY and CDR2 SMNVEV (reference sequence). CDR3 length equals 15 residues. Trimming stripped 5 bases from V and 6 bases from J, with 16 bases between. The DNA of the CDR3 is TGTGCCAGCAGTCAATTGGGCCGGTTATCCGGGGAGCTGTTTTTT. Its protein product is CASSQLGRLSGELFF.

The sample holds one count of this clone. The chain combines TRBV3-1 (or the pseudogene TRBV3-2) with TRBJ2-1, with TRBD2 identical over 12 bases. The V gene end was trimmed by 0 bases and the J gene end by 5 bases; junction bases not matched to a gene: 5. CDR1 is LGHDT, CDR2 YNNKEL, per germline (reference sequence). There are 17 residues in the CDR3. CDR3 loop: CASSQELGLAGHNEQFF. The CDR3 region has the DNA TGTGCCAGCAGCCAAGAATTGGGACTAGCGGGCCACAATGAGCAGTTCTTC.

The chain is built from TRBV7-2 and TRBJ2-1, with 7 bases lining up with TRBD2. The germline gives CDR1 SGHTA, CDR2 FQGNSA. With 1 base clipped from V and 7 bases from J, the junction kept 1 base outside the gene matches. The CDR3 length is 13 residues. The CDR3 protein is CASSLGGGNEQFF. CDR3 nucleotide sequence: TGTGCCAGCAGCTTAGGGGGGGGGAATGAGCAGTTCTTC.

This clone has a single count. The CDR3: CASSADRAWGLLHF. The CDR3 DNA reads as TGTGCCAGCAGCGCGGACAGGGCCTGGGGGCTCCTCCACTTT. The gene calls are TRBV7-9 and TRBJ1-6, with 8 bases identical to TRBD1. The V and J ends lost 5 bases and 15 bases, in that order; junction bases with no gene match: 12. Germline-derived CDR1 and CDR2 are SEHNR and FQNEAQ (reference sequence). The CDR3 is 14 residues long.

The rearrangement links TRBV28 to TRBJ2-7; D is ambiguous. CDR1 and CDR2 (germline): MDHEN, SYDVKM. V lost 4 bases, J lost 3 bases, and 7 bases lay in between. CDR3 size: 12 residues. CDR3: CASSSNGYEQYF. Here the CDR3 DNA reads TGTGCCAGCAGTTCTAATGGCTACGAGCAGTACTTC.

This clone was recorded a few times. The genes are TRBV6-4 and TRBJ2-1, with D perhaps matching TRBD1 (5 bases). The CDR3 runs to 16 residues. The germline V and J ends were trimmed by 6 bases and 0 bases, with 15 bases remaining between them. The germline V gene has CDR1 MRHNA and CDR2 SNTAGT. CDR3 loop: CASSPTGVRSYNEQFF. The CDR3 region has the DNA TGTGCCAGCAGCCCTACAGGTGTACGCTCCTACAATGAGCAGTTCTTC.

This sequence joins TRBV6-5 and TRBJ2-1; 7 bases agree with TRBD2. The CDR3 runs to 14 residues. The V gene's germline CDR1 is MNHEY and CDR2 SVGAGI. The trim removed 8 bases at V and 7 bases at J, leaving 11 bases unmatched. CDR3 sequence reads: CASPLALAENEQFF. CDR3 bases: TGTGCCAGCCCCCTGGCGCTAGCGGAAAATGAGCAGTTCTTC.

The rearrangement uses TRBV19 and TRBJ2-3; maybe TRBD1 (7 bases). The CDR3 sequence is 12 residues long. CDR1 is LNHDA and CDR2 is SQIVND in the germline V gene (reference sequence). V was trimmed by 8 bases and J by 5 bases, leaving 11 bases between them. The CDR3 nucleotides are TGTGCCAGTCAGCAGGGGGGAGATACGCAGTATTTT. Translated: CASQQGGDTQYF.

The chain joins TRBV28 to TRBJ1-5; 8 bases are a match to TRBD1. The CDR3 is made up of 17 amino acids. CDR1 is MDHEN and CDR2 is SYDVKM in the germline V gene. With 6 bases clipped from V and 0 bases from J, the junction kept 10 bases outside the gene matches. CDR3 coding DNA: TGTGCCAGCAGCGGACAGGGCTACCGACTTAGCAATCAGCCCCAGCATTTT. This sequence encodes CASSGQGYRLSNQPQHF.

This clone was detected a few times. The chain recombines TRBV7-9 with TRBJ1-2, with D perhaps TRBD1 (6 bases). This CDR3 region has 13 residues. The germline V gene encodes CDR1 SEHNR and CDR2 FQNEAQ (reference sequence). V was clipped by 5 bases and J by 2 bases, with 9 bases between them. CDR3 sequence (DNA): TGTGCCAGCAGCCACGGACAGAACTATGGCTACACCTTC. Its translation is CASSHGQNYGYTF.

This clone was recorded only once. For the CDR3, the DNA is TGTGCCAGCAGCGAAGGGGGCGCCCGGGAAAAACTGTTTTTT. Amino acids: CASSEGGAREKLFF. The chain has TRBV9 and TRBJ1-4, with 7 nucleotides matching TRBD1. This CDR3 has 14 amino acids. The trim removed 3 bases at V and 8 bases at J, leaving 7 bases unmatched. The germline V gene has CDR1 SGDLS and CDR2 YYNGEE.

The chain combines TRBV7-2 with TRBJ2-1; D is unresolved. Germline lookup yields CDR1 SGHTA and CDR2 FQGNSA. Trimming shortened V by 8 bases and J by 2 bases, and 13 bases separated the two germline ends. This CDR3 contains 14 residues. The CDR3 DNA is TGTGCCAGCGTCGCGGATTGGCCCTACAATGAGCAGTTCTTC. This codes for CASVADWPYNEQFF. The full variable domain, in which reference TRBV7-2 and TRBJ2-1 provide the parts outside the CDR3, is GAGVSQSPSNKVTEKGKDVELRCDPISGHTALYWYRQSLGQGLEFLIYFQGNSAPDKSGLPSDRFSAERTGGSVSTLTIQRTQQEDSAVYLCASVADWPYNEQFFGPGTRLTVL.

This chain connects TRBV9 to TRBJ1-6, with TRBD1 identical over 9 bases. The germline V gene encodes CDR1 SGDLS and CDR2 YYNGEE. The V segment lost 2 bases and the J segment 8 bases; nucleotides outside the gene matches: 5. The CDR3 contains 15 residues. This CDR3 reads CASSVRDRADSPLHF. The CDR3 DNA follows: TGTGCCAGCAGCGTTCGGGACAGGGCAGATTCACCCCTCCACTTT.

The chain joins TRBV4-3 to TRBJ2-2; 9 nucleotides line up with TRBD2. The V gene's germline CDR1 is LGHNA and CDR2 YSLEER. J lost 5 bases, V lost 3 bases, and 4 bases had no gene match. The CDR3 spans 15 residues. CDR3 sequence (DNA): TGCGCCAGCAGCCATCGGGCGGGAGGGACCGGGGAGCTGTTTTTT. It yields the protein CASSHRAGGTGELFF.

CDR3 bases: TGTGCCAGCAGTTCGGGAGCGACGGGCAATCAGCCCCAGCATTTT. Protein sequence: CASSSGATGNQPQHF. The V and J genes are TRBV6-2 or TRBV6-3 and TRBJ1-5; D call uncertain. Germline V gene sequence: CDR1 MNHEY, CDR2 SVGEGT. The CDR3 contains 15 residues. Between the trimmed V and J ends, which lost 4 bases and 2 bases, there was a span of 12 bases.

The V call is TRBV4-3, the J call TRBJ2-7; 8 bases line up with TRBD1. V was pared by 2 bases and J by 2 bases, with 8 bases of the junction left unmatched. CDR3 length: 16 residues. CDR1 is LGHNA, CDR2 YSLEER, per germline. Written as DNA, the CDR3 is TGCGCCAGCAGCCAAAACCCGGGACAGGCGGCCTACGAGCAGTACTTC. It encodes CASSQNPGQAAYEQYF.

The chain combines TRBV5-4 with TRBJ2-5, with 11 positions matching TRBD2. This CDR3 has 16 amino acids. V lost 0 bases, J lost 4 bases, and 5 bases stayed unmatched. In germline, CDR1 is SGHNT, CDR2 YYREEE (reference sequence). CDR3 sequence: CASSLATSGRGETQYF. Written as DNA, the CDR3 is TGTGCCAGCAGCTTGGCCACTAGCGGGAGAGGAGAGACCCAGTACTTC.

V usage is TRBV9 and J usage is TRBJ2-3, with TRBD2 matching 7 bases. The CDR3 is 16 residues long. Germline V gene sequence: CDR1 SGDLS, CDR2 YYNGEE. J lost 4 bases, V lost 3 bases, and 11 bases had no gene match. The CDR3 region is CASSDNLLASPDTQYF. In DNA form, the CDR3 reads TGTGCCAGCAGCGACAACCTACTAGCGAGCCCAGATACGCAGTATTTT.